The clone carrying this TCR beta chain was detected many times. The target antigen is unknown. From RNA transcripts, TCR beta CDR3 regions were amplified. The HTBI primer set was used in a first-round RT-PCR of the TCR CDR3. Each CDR3 protein is one row after TCRdb ran MiXCR on the multiplex PCR reads. The sample has fewer than 550,000 distinct CDR3 sequences; less than 25% are singletons. The CDR3 has 15 residues. Germline CDR1 SNHLY, CDR2 FYNNEI. Trimming removed 7 bases from V and 5 bases from J; junction bases left unmatched: 11. The data stem from a study of T cells in Graves' hyperthyroidism and ophthalmopathy. Regarding the study as a whole: Ophthalmopathy and stable hyperthyroidism were separated by a 13 V-J model.

The sequenced sample was blood. The gene calls are TRBV2 and TRBJ2-7, with 10 bases aligning to TRBD1. The sequence came from a woman aged 25 to 45 with Graves' ophthalmopathy. CDR3 sequence: CASTQPGTGADEQYF. The DNA for the CDR3 is TGTGCCAGCACCCAACCGGGGACAGGGGCTGACGAGCAGTACTTC.